These T cell receptor beta chains were read from a single sample in a study of T cell changes during pregnancy in multiple sclerosis. Libraries were prepared by immunoSEQ multiplex PCR; TCRdb keeps only in-frame clonotypes and omits some of them. The sample carries 55,000 to 80,000 clones, roughly 88% recorded once. The source material was peripheral blood, sampled after pregnancy. The receptors shown here come from a female donor in good health, enrolled as a control in a pregnancy study. The CDR3 runs from the conserved cysteine through the conserved F or W. A D gene is named only where the DNA matches it firmly. A row's size may be missing; if present it is once, few, many or a size class.

clone size	D gene	V gene	J gene	CDR3 protein	CDR3 DNA
once	TRBD1	TRBV6-6	TRBJ2-1	CASSHDRERGDEQFF	TGTGCCAGCAGTCACGACAGGGAACGGGGCGATGAGCAGTTCTTC
-	TRBD1	TRBV5-4	TRBJ1-1	CASSLVDRGQSTEAFF	TGTGCCAGCAGCTTGGTGGACAGGGGGCAGAGCACTGAAGCTTTCTTT
-	TRBD1	TRBV5-4	TRBJ1-4	CASSLGRQGAGGEKLFF	TGTGCCAGCAGCTTGGGGAGACAGGGGGCGGGCGGTGAAAAACTGTTTTTT
-	TRBD2	TRBV5-1	TRBJ2-5	CASRGRASRETQYF	TGCGCCAGCAGGGGGAGGGCTAGCAGAGAGACCCAGTACTTC
-	-	TRBV11-1	TRBJ1-2	CASSLVYRLRGYTF	TGTGCCAGCAGCTTAGTATACAGGTTGAGGGGCTACACCTTC
once	-	TRBV4-1	TRBJ2-4	CASSQDDTGAKNIQYF	TGCGCCAGCAGCCAAGATGATACAGGGGCCAAAAACATTCAGTACTTC
-	TRBD1	TRBV5-1	TRBJ2-1	CASGPGQGNPEQFF	TGCGCCAGCGGACCGGGACAGGGCAACCCGGAGCAGTTCTTC
-	-	TRBV29-1	TRBJ1-2	CSATQKTYYGYTF	TGCAGCGCCACACAGAAGACCTACTATGGCTACACCTTC
-	TRBD1	TRBV6-5	TRBJ2-1	CASSLQGFEQFF	TGTGCCAGCAGTTTACAGGGGTTTGAGCAGTTCTTC
-	-	TRBV6-6	TRBJ1-5	CAGGDERNQPQHF	TGTGCCGGCGGGGACGAACGCAATCAGCCCCAGCATTTT
-	TRBD1	TRBV27	TRBJ2-5	CASSSVGGARQGRETQYF	TGTGCCAGCAGTTCGGTTGGAGGAGCACGACAGGGGAGGGAGACCCAGTACTTC
-	TRBD1	TRBV15	TRBJ2-7	CATSSWDSAYEQYF	TGTGCCACCAGCAGCTGGGACAGCGCCTACGAGCAGTACTTC
-	TRBD1	TRBV6-5	TRBJ2-3	CASRRRTGTDTQYF	TGTGCCAGCAGACGTCGGACAGGAACAGATACGCAGTATTTT
-	-	TRBV29-1	TRBJ2-5	CSVERQVKETQYF	TGCAGCGTTGAAAGGCAGGTGAAAGAGACCCAGTACTTC
-	-	TRBV29-1	TRBJ1-2	CSVVHRDYGYTF	TGCAGCGTTGTACACAGGGACTATGGCTACACCTTC
-	-	TRBV18	TRBJ2-6	CASSPLQGSTGANVLTF	TGTGCCAGCTCACCACTTCAGGGGAGCACTGGGGCCAACGTCCTGACTTTC
-	-	TRBV2	TRBJ2-7	CASSAGEQYF	TGTGCCAGCAGTGCGGGAGAGCAGTACTTC
once	TRBD2	TRBV4-1	TRBJ2-1	CASSQSGVGNEQFF	TGCGCCAGCAGCCAAAGCGGGGTTGGGAATGAGCAGTTCTTC
-	-	TRBV6-1	TRBJ2-7	CASNSGAAEQYF	TGTGCCAGCAATTCAGGGGCCGCCGAGCAGTACTTC
-	TRBD1	TRBV4-3	TRBJ2-7	CASSPGQGSNYEQYF	TGCGCCAGCAGCCCTGGACAGGGGAGTAACTACGAGCAGTACTTC
-	-	TRBV6-1	TRBJ1-5	CATSSDRNNQPQHF	TGTGCCACTTCAAGCGACAGAAATAATCAGCCCCAGCATTTT
once	-	TRBV18	TRBJ2-3	CASSSDTQYF	TGTGCCAGCTCATCGGATACGCAGTATTTT
-	-	TRBV20-1	TRBJ2-1	CSARSREQFF	TGCAGTGCTAGGTCACGGGAGCAGTTCTTC
-	TRBD1	TRBV4-1	TRBJ1-1	CASSEEFRTGGANTEAFF	TGCGCCAGCAGCGAGGAATTTAGGACAGGGGGGGCGAACACTGAAGCTTTCTTT
-	TRBD1	TRBV27	TRBJ2-7	CASSTGQGEYEQYF	TGTGCCAGCAGTACAGGACAGGGAGAATACGAGCAGTACTTC
-	-	TRBV7-9	TRBJ1-1	CASSKTGSSSTEAFF	TGTGCCAGCAGCAAAACAGGGTCTTCGAGCACTGAAGCTTTCTTT
-	TRBD2	TRBV5-4	TRBJ2-3	CASSSGTSIDTQYF	TGTGCCAGCAGCTCCGGGACTAGCATAGATACGCAGTATTTT
-	TRBD1	TRBV6-1	TRBJ1-1	CASSRDRGNTEAFF	TGTGCCAGCAGCAGGGACAGGGGGAACACTGAAGCTTTCTTT
-	TRBD1	TRBV5-8	TRBJ1-2	CASSPGQGWDGYTF	TGTGCCAGCAGTCCGGGACAGGGATGGGATGGCTACACCTTC
-	-	TRBV7-2	TRBJ1-1	CASSGRVGNTEAFF	TGTGCCAGCAGCGGTCGGGTGGGGAACACTGAAGCTTTCTTT
once	-	TRBV2	TRBJ2-5	CASSEASRGEETQYF	TGTGCCAGCAGTGAAGCTTCACGGGGTGAAGAGACCCAGTACTTC
-	TRBD2	TRBV19	TRBJ2-3	CASSIVSGGASDTQYF	TGTGCCAGTAGTATCGTTAGCGGGGGGGCATCTGATACGCAGTATTTT
-	TRBD2	TRBV2	TRBJ2-2	CASSEGRPSGSGTGELFF	TGTGCCAGCAGTGAAGGGAGGCCTAGCGGGAGTGGCACCGGGGAGCTGTTTTTT
-	-	TRBV27	TRBJ2-7	CASSLVGREQYF	TGTGCCAGCAGTCTCGTGGGGCGCGAGCAGTACTTC
-	TRBD2	TRBV7-9	TRBJ2-1	CASSETSGTYNEQFF	TGTGCCAGCTCCGAGACTAGCGGGACATACAATGAGCAGTTCTTC
-	-	TRBV11-3	TRBJ2-5	CASSLATPLQETQYF	TGTGCCAGCAGCTTAGCCACACCCTTGCAAGAGACCCAGTACTTC
once	TRBD1	TRBV10-2	TRBJ1-1	CASSEPGQGGPEAFF	TGCGCCAGCAGTGAGCCCGGACAGGGGGGCCCTGAAGCTTTCTTT
-	-	TRBV6-1	TRBJ1-2	CASRGGQGGYTF	TGTGCCAGCAGGGGGGGGCAGGGGGGCTACACCTTC
-	TRBD1	TRBV18	TRBJ1-2	CASSPQTGSGYTF	TGTGCCAGCTCACCGCAGACAGGGAGTGGCTACACCTTC
few	-	TRBV7-9	TRBJ1-1	CASSLAILTEAFF	TGTGCCAGCAGCTTAGCTATTTTGACTGAAGCTTTCTTT
-	-	TRBV19	TRBJ2-7	CASSIGPYEQYF	TGTGCCAGTAGTATAGGTCCGTACGAGCAGTACTTC
-	-	TRBV30	TRBJ1-2	CAAKGYGYTF	TGTGCCGCAAAGGGGTATGGCTACACCTTC
-	-	TRBV2	TRBJ1-2	CASVRGRYVGYTF	TGTGCCAGCGTACGTGGCCGATATGTTGGCTACACCTTC
-	-	TRBV27	TRBJ2-7	CASSLQEGSYEQYF	TGTGCCAGCAGTTTACAGGAGGGGAGCTACGAGCAGTACTTC
-	-	TRBV16	TRBJ2-1	CASSPGIVNEQFF	TGTGCCAGCAGCCCCGGGATAGTCAATGAGCAGTTCTTC
-	-	TRBV18	TRBJ2-3	CASSPPGLPPGQYF	TGTGCCAGCTCACCACCCGGACTACCCCCGGGGCAGTATTTT
-	-	TRBV9	TRBJ2-7	CASSVGGGTSSYEQYF	TGTGCCAGCAGCGTAGGGGGCGGGACGAGCTCCTACGAGCAGTACTTC
-	-	TRBV21-1	TRBJ1-5	CASSKEWHLSNQPQHF	TGTGCCAGCAGCAAAGAGTGGCACCTTAGCAATCAGCCCCAGCATTTT
-	TRBD1	TRBV5-1	TRBJ2-7	CASTLWDSSYEQYF	TGCGCCAGCACCCTCTGGGACAGTTCCTACGAGCAGTACTTC
-	TRBD1	TRBV19	TRBJ1-5	CASSTGQGHAQPQHF	TGTGCCAGTAGTACCGGACAGGGGCACGCACAGCCCCAGCATTTT
-	TRBD1	TRBV9	TRBJ2-7	CASSVAEQGPYEQYF	TGTGCCAGCAGCGTAGCAGAACAGGGGCCCTACGAGCAGTACTTC
-	-	TRBV7-8	TRBJ1-2	CASSLVDAGDRNIINYGYTF	TGTGCCAGCAGCTTAGTGGATGCAGGGGATAGAAATATAATAAACTATGGCTACACCTTC
-	-	TRBV6-1	TRBJ2-4	CASSEAPLVRVAKNIQYF	TGTGCCAGCAGTGAAGCTCCACTAGTTAGGGTAGCCAAAAACATTCAGTACTTC
few	-	TRBV4-2	TRBJ1-1	CASSQEKVGQPSFF	TGTGCCAGCAGCCAAGAAAAGGTAGGACAGCCATCTTTCTTT
once	-	TRBV15	TRBJ2-7	CATGKVGGLSSYEQYF	TGTGCCACCGGAAAAGTGGGCGGGCTTAGCTCCTACGAGCAGTACTTC
-	TRBD1	TRBV27	TRBJ1-1	CASSLRQGVIRNTEAFF	TGTGCCAGCAGTTTACGGCAGGGGGTGATCAGGAACACTGAAGCTTTCTTT
-	-	TRBV19	TRBJ1-2	CASSIWQTNNYGYTF	TGTGCCAGTAGTATATGGCAAACCAATAACTATGGCTACACCTTC
-	TRBD2	TRBV30	TRBJ2-1	CASTSGGPRQFF	TGTGCCTCTACTAGCGGGGGGCCACGGCAGTTCTTC
once	-	TRBV10-2	TRBJ1-1	CASSDFGELNTEAFF	TGCGCCAGCAGTGACTTCGGTGAGTTGAACACTGAAGCTTTCTTT